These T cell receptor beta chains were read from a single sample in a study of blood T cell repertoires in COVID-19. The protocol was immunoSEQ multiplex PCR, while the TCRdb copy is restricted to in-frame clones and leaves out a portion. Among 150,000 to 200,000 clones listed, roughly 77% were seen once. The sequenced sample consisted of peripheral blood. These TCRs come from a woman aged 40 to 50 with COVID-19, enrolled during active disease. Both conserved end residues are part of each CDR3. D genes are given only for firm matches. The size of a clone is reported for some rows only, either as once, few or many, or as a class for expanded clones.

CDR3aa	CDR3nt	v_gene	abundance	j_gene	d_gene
CASREGGQSDTQYF	TGTGCCAGCAGGGAGGGGGGGCAGTCAGATACGCAGTATTTT	TRBV2	.	TRBJ2-3	.
CASSLSFPQQGYTF	TGTGCCAGCAGTTTATCTTTCCCACAGCAAGGCTACACCTTC	TRBV28	.	TRBJ1-2	.
CASSLAGGTSRFF	TGTGCCAGCAGCTTAGCGGGTGGGACTAGTCGGTTCTTC	TRBV7-8	once	TRBJ2-1	TRBD2
CASSQDIYNSPLHF	TGCGCCAGCAGCCAAGACATTTATAATTCACCCCTCCACTTT	TRBV4-1	once	TRBJ1-6	.
CASSPGYSNQPQHF	TGCGCCAGCAGCCCAGGGTATAGCAATCAGCCCCAGCATTTT	TRBV5-1	.	TRBJ1-5	.
CASSWGQIYGYTF	TGTGCCAGCAGCTGGGGACAGATCTATGGCTACACCTTC	TRBV28	.	TRBJ1-2	TRBD1
CASSKRGGHGSYEQYF	TGTGCCAGCAGCAAAAGAGGCGGGCATGGGAGCTACGAGCAGTACTTC	TRBV21-1	once	TRBJ2-7	.
CASSQGGPTGHYGYTF	TGTGCCAGCAGCCAAGGGGGGCCGACAGGCCACTATGGCTACACCTTC	TRBV3-1/TRBV3-2	once	TRBJ1-2	.
CASSLGAREKLFF	TGCGCCAGCAGCTTGGGGGCTCGGGAAAAACTGTTTTTT	TRBV5-1	.	TRBJ1-4	.
CASSYTHNEQFF	TGTGCCAGCAGCTATACACACAATGAGCAGTTCTTC	TRBV5-8	.	TRBJ2-1	.
CASSVAAFTGELFF	TGTGCCAGCAGTGTGGCCGCATTCACCGGGGAGCTGTTTTTT	TRBV6-4	.	TRBJ2-2	.
CASSGRGTGANVLTF	TGCGCCAGCAGCGGCCGGGGGACTGGGGCCAACGTCCTGACTTTC	TRBV4-1	.	TRBJ2-6	.
CAISEPADFYEQYF	TGTGCCATCAGTGAGCCGGCAGACTTCTACGAGCAGTACTTC	TRBV10-3	.	TRBJ2-7	.
CASSMGTGQGLSNQPQHF	TGTGCCAGTAGTATGGGTACGGGACAGGGCTTAAGCAATCAGCCCCAGCATTTT	TRBV19	.	TRBJ1-5	TRBD1
CASRGTATHYGYTF	TGTGCCAGCAGGGGCACAGCTACCCATTATGGCTACACCTTC	TRBV28	.	TRBJ1-2	.
CASSHRGRRGANVLTF	TGTGCCAGCAGCCACAGGGGGCGGCGAGGGGCCAACGTCCTGACTTTC	TRBV14	.	TRBJ2-6	TRBD1
CATSALGAGNTDTQYF	TGTGCCACCAGTGCCCTTGGGGCAGGAAACACAGATACGCAGTATTTT	TRBV24-1	.	TRBJ2-3	.
CASSTPGTFYGYTF	TGTGCCAGTAGTACTCCCGGGACATTCTATGGCTACACCTTC	TRBV19	.	TRBJ1-2	.
CASSHRGLAEETQYF	TGTGCCAGCAGCCATCGAGGACTAGCGGAAGAGACCCAGTACTTC	TRBV3-1/TRBV3-2	.	TRBJ2-5	TRBD2
CASSYRYYEQYF	TGTGCCAGCAGTTACCGGTACTACGAGCAGTACTTC	TRBV6-2/TRBV6-3	.	TRBJ2-7	.
CASSRQGSLSAGELFF	TGTGCCAGCAGTCGACAGGGTAGTTTATCCGCCGGGGAGCTGTTTTTT	TRBV6-6	once	TRBJ2-2	TRBD1
CASPQIGSSGANVLTF	TGTGCCAGCCCCCAGATCGGGAGTTCTGGGGCCAACGTCCTGACTTTC	TRBV18	.	TRBJ2-6	.
CASHPPMNTEAFF	TGTGCCAGCCACCCCCCTATGAACACTGAAGCTTTCTTT	TRBV7-9	.	TRBJ1-1	.
CASSTGNIQETQYF	TGTGCCAGCAGTACAGGGAATATTCAAGAGACCCAGTACTTC	TRBV2	.	TRBJ2-5	.
CASSEYRDRDYTF	TGCGCCAGCAGTGAGTACCGGGACAGGGACTACACCTTC	TRBV10-2	.	TRBJ1-2	TRBD1
CSANWETQYF	TGCAGTGCGAACTGGGAGACCCAGTACTTC	TRBV20-1	.	TRBJ2-5	.
CASGRGGDQPQHF	TGTGCCAGCGGACGGGGGGGAGATCAGCCCCAGCATTTT	TRBV5-6	.	TRBJ1-5	.
CASSQGDRGYYGYTF	TGCGCCAGCAGCCAAGGGGACAGGGGCTATTATGGCTACACCTTC	TRBV4-1	.	TRBJ1-2	TRBD1
CASSQVGNQPQHF	TGTGCCAGCAGCCAAGTCGGCAATCAGCCCCAGCATTTT	TRBV3-1/TRBV3-2	.	TRBJ1-5	.
CASSDAGGLFF	TGTGCCAGCTCTGATGCAGGAGGACTGTTTTTT	TRBV3-1/TRBV3-2	once	TRBJ1-4	.
CASRSTGTGTKNIQYF	TGCGCCAGCAGGTCTACAGGGACGGGGACCAAAAACATTCAGTACTTC	TRBV5-1	.	TRBJ2-4	.
CASRRGSGGGPSAYEQYF	TGCGCCAGCAGGAGAGGGTCGGGAGGGGGTCCCTCCGCCTACGAGCAGTACTTC	TRBV10-2	.	TRBJ2-7	TRBD2
CASRIAGPLDEQYF	TGTGCCAGCAGGATCGCAGGCCCCTTAGACGAGCAGTACTTC	TRBV27	.	TRBJ2-7	.
CASSSHGTGPNQPQHF	TGTGCCAGCAGCTCGCATGGGACAGGCCCTAATCAGCCCCAGCATTTT	TRBV7-7	.	TRBJ1-5	TRBD1
CATSDFGKGRGETQYF	TGTGCCACCAGTGATTTTGGGAAGGGGCGGGGAGAGACCCAGTACTTC	TRBV24-1	.	TRBJ2-5	.
CASSGTGTYGYTF	TGTGCCAGCAGCGGGACAGGGACCTATGGCTACACCTTC	TRBV5-4	.	TRBJ1-2	TRBD1
CASSLLGGIRYEQFF	TGTGCCAGCAGCTTACTTGGGGGGATTCGGTATGAGCAGTTCTTC	TRBV7-2	.	TRBJ2-1	.
CASSPSGTSGSAVYEQYF	TGTGCCAGCTCACCGTCGGGGACTAGCGGGAGCGCCGTATACGAGCAGTACTTC	TRBV18	once	TRBJ2-7	TRBD2
CANARAGGNTIYF	TGTGCCAACGCCAGGGCAGGTGGAAACACCATATATTTT	TRBV7-9	.	TRBJ1-3	.
CASSLDRASGQFF	TGTGCCAGCAGCTTAGATCGGGCTAGCGGGCAGTTCTTC	TRBV7-7	.	TRBJ2-1	TRBD2
CASSRPGVGGDEQYF	TGTGCCAGCAGTCGACCGGGAGTCGGGGGAGACGAGCAGTACTTC	TRBV25-1	.	TRBJ2-7	.
CASSVTGTGEQYF	TGTGCCAGCAGTGTGACAGGGACGGGGGAGCAGTACTTC	TRBV12-3/TRBV12-4	.	TRBJ2-7	TRBD1
CSVTSGSTDTQYF	TGCAGCGTGACTAGCGGAAGCACAGATACGCAGTATTTT	TRBV29-1	.	TRBJ2-3	TRBD2
CASSDSRGQGLSVYGYTF	TGTGCCAGCAGTGACTCTAGGGGACAGGGCCTTTCAGTCTATGGCTACACCTTC	TRBV25-1	.	TRBJ1-2	TRBD1
CASSPRRGSYEQYF	TGTGCCAGCAGTCCCCGACGGGGGTCCTACGAGCAGTACTTC	TRBV27	.	TRBJ2-7	.
CASSTPGATNEKLFF	TGTGCCAGCAGCACACCGGGGGCAACTAATGAAAAACTGTTTTTT	TRBV7-2	.	TRBJ1-4	.
CASSDALGQGRDGYTF	TGTGCCAGCAGTGATGCGTTGGGACAGGGGAGAGATGGCTACACCTTC	TRBV2	many	TRBJ1-2	TRBD1
CAWSVTGRLYEQYF	TGTGCCTGGAGTGTCACGGGGAGACTCTACGAGCAGTACTTC	TRBV30	.	TRBJ2-7	.
CASTFRQAAYEQYF	TGTGCCAGCACCTTCCGACAGGCGGCCTACGAGCAGTACTTC	TRBV28	.	TRBJ2-7	.
CASSPMSSYNSPLHF	TGTGCCAGCTCACCAATGAGCTCCTATAATTCACCCCTCCACTTT	TRBV18	.	TRBJ1-6	.
CASSPVRGEQFF	TGTGCCAGCAGTCCCGTTAGGGGTGAGCAGTTCTTC	TRBV6-2/TRBV6-3	.	TRBJ2-1	.
CASSFDYYNEQFF	TGTGCCAGCAGTTTTGACTACTACAATGAGCAGTTCTTC	TRBV5-4	.	TRBJ2-1	.
CASSLEAGELFF	TGTGCCAGCAGCTTAGAGGCAGGGGAGCTGTTTTTT	TRBV7-3	few	TRBJ2-2	.
CSLPGTGGTGELFF	TGCAGCTTGCCGGGGACAGGGGGAACCGGGGAGCTGTTTTTT	TRBV29-1	.	TRBJ2-2	TRBD1
CASSLLRLTSGDTDTQYF	TGTGCCAGCAGCCTACTACGTCTGACTAGCGGGGACACAGATACGCAGTATTTT	TRBV11-2	.	TRBJ2-3	TRBD2
CASIKRQGASYEQYF	TGTGCCAGCATCAAAAGGCAGGGGGCCTCCTACGAGCAGTACTTC	TRBV6-5	.	TRBJ2-7	TRBD1
CASSLDLRTGETQYF	TGTGCCAGCAGCTTAGATCTACGGACAGGGGAGACCCAGTACTTC	TRBV7-9	.	TRBJ2-5	TRBD1
CASKREGISYNEQFF	TGTGCCAGCAAGCGGGAGGGTATCTCTTACAATGAGCAGTTCTTC	TRBV6-5	.	TRBJ2-1	TRBD2
CAWSSGAGNTIYF	TGTGCCTGGAGTTCAGGGGCGGGAAACACCATATATTTT	TRBV30	.	TRBJ1-3	.